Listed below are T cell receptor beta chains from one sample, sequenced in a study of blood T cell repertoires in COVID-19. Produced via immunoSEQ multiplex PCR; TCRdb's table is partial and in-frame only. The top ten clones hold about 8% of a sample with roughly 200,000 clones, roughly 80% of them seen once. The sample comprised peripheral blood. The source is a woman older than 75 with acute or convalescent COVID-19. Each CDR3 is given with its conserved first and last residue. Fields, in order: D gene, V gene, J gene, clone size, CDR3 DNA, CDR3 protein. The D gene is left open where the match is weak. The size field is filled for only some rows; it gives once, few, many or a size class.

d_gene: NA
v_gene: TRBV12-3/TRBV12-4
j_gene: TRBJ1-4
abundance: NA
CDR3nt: TGTGCCAGCAAGGGGGTGGGGGAAAAACTGTTTTTT
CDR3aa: CASKGVGEKLFF

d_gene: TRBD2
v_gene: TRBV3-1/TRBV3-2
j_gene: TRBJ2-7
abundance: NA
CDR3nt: TGTGCCAGCAGTCCGGGACTAGCGACCTACGAGCAGTACTTC
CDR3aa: CASSPGLATYEQYF

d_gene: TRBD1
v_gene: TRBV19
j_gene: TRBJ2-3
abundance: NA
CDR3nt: TGTGCCAGTAGTATTGAGGGGACAGGGACCCCAGATACGCAGTATTTT
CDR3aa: CASSIEGTGTPDTQYF

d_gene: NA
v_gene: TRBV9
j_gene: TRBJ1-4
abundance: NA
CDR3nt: TGTGCCAGCACCAAAACCGGGACACCGAATGAAAAACTGTTTTTT
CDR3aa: CASTKTGTPNEKLFF

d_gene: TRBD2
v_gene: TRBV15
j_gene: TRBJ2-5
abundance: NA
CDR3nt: TGTGCCACCAGCAGAAAAGGGACTAGCGGGGGGACCCCCCAAGAGACCCAGTACTTC
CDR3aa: CATSRKGTSGGTPQETQYF

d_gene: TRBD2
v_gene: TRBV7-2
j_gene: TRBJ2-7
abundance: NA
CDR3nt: TGTGCCAGCAGCGGGAGGGAAACCTACGAGCAGTACTTC
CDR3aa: CASSGRETYEQYF

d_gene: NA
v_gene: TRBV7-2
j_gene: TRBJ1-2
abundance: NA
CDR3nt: TGTGCCAGCAGCCCCCTCGAGGGCAGTCTCTATGGCTACACCTTC
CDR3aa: CASSPLEGSLYGYTF

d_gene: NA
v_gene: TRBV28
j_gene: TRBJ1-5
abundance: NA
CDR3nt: TGTGCCAGCGGTTTATCGGGGGAAGGTCAGCCCCAGCATTTT
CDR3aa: CASGLSGEGQPQHF

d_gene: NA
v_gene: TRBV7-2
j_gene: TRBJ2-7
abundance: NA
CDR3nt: TGTGCCAGCAGCCAACCGGTGGGAGTAGGAGAGCAGTACTTC
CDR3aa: CASSQPVGVGEQYF

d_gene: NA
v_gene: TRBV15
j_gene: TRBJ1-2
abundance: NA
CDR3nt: TGTGCCACCAGGGTGGGGCATGGCTACACCTTC
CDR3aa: CATRVGHGYTF

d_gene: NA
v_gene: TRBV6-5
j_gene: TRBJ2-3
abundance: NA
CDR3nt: TGTGCCAGCAGTTCAATAGGGGGGGGCACAGATACGCAGTATTTT
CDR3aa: CASSSIGGGTDTQYF

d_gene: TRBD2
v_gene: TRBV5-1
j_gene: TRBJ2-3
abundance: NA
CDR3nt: TGCGCCAGCAGCTCCGAGACTAGCCCTACGCAGTATTTT
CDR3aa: CASSSETSPTQYF

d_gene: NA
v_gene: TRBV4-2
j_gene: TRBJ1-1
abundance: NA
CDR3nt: TGTGCCAGCAGGAACGGGGGGGGTTCGACTGAAGCTTTCTTT
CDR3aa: CASRNGGGSTEAFF

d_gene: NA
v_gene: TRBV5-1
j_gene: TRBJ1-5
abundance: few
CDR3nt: TGCGCCAGCAGCTTGGATGGGGCGCATAGCAATCAGCCCCAGCATTTT
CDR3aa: CASSLDGAHSNQPQHF

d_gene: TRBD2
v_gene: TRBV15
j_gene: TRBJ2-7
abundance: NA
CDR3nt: TGTGCCACCAGCGGGGGAGGGGATGCTTACGAGCAGTACTTC
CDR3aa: CATSGGGDAYEQYF

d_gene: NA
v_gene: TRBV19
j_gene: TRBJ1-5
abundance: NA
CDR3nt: TGTGCCAGTAGTATATTAGATAGCAATCAGCCCCAGCATTTT
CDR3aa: CASSILDSNQPQHF

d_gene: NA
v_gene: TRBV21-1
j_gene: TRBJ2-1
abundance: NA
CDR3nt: TGTGCCAGCTTCCTATCGGACAGGGTGTCCCGCAATGAGCAGTTCTTC
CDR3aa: CASFLSDRVSRNEQFF

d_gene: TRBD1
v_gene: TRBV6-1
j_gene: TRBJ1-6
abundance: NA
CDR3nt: TGTGCCAGCAGTGAAGTGGTCCGGGACAGGGGAGGTAATTCACCCCTCCACTTT
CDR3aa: CASSEVVRDRGGNSPLHF

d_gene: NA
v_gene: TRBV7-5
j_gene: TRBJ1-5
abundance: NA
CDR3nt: TGTGCCAGAAGCCGCCATCGGAGGACAGGGAATAATCAGCCCCAGCATTTT
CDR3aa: CARSRHRRTGNNQPQHF

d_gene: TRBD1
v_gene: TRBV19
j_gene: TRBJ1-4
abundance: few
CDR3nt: TGTGCCAGTAGCGCAACGCCGACAGGGTGGGACTCTAATGAAAAACTGTTTTTT
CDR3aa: CASSATPTGWDSNEKLFF

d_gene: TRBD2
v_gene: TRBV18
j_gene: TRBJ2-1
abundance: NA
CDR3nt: TGTGCCAGCTCAATAGCGGGGGGGCGCTACAATGAGCAGTTCTTC
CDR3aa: CASSIAGGRYNEQFF

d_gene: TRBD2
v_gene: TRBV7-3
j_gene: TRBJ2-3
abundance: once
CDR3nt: TGTGCCAGCAGCTTAACCGGCGGGAGGACACCAGATACGCAGTATTTT
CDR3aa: CASSLTGGRTPDTQYF

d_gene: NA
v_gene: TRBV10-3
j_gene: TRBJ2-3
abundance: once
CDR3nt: TGTGCCATCACCCGAGGTCGTACAGGTGATACAGATACGCAGTATTTT
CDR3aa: CAITRGRTGDTDTQYF

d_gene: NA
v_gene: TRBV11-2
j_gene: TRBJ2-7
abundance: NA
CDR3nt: TGTGCCAGCAGCTTAGGGTCCTGGCGGCCTGAGCAGTACTTC
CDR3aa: CASSLGSWRPEQYF

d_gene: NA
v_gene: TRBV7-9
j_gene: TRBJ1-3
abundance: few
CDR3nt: TGTGCCAGCAGCTTCAGGAATACGACCGGCCCGGGAAACACCATATATTTT
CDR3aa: CASSFRNTTGPGNTIYF

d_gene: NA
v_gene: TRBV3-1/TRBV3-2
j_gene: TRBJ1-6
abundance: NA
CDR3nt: TGTGCCAGCAGCCGTCTTGCAGGGGAGGGGGAGTCACCCCTCCACTTT
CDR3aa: CASSRLAGEGESPLHF

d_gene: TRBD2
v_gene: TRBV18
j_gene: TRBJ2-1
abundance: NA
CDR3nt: TGTGCCAGCTCATCCCGGACTAGCGGGAGTCACAATGAGCAGTTCTTC
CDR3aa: CASSSRTSGSHNEQFF

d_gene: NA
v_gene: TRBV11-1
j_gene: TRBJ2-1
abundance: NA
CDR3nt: TGTGCCAGCAGCTTACTACGGTCGGACAATGAGCAGTTCTTC
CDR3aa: CASSLLRSDNEQFF

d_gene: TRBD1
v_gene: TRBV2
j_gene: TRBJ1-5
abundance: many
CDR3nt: TGTGCCAGCATGGGACAGAATAGCAATCAGCCCCAGCATTTT
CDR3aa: CASMGQNSNQPQHF

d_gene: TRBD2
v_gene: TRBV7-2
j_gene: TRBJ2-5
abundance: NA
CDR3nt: TGTGCCAGCAGCCCCCAAGCTAGCGGGACGGGCGGGGAGACCCAGTACTTC
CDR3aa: CASSPQASGTGGETQYF

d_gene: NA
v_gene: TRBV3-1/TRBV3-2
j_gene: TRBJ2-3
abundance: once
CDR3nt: TGTGCCAGCAGCCAAGATCTGCCTAGTACGCAGTATTTT
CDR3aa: CASSQDLPSTQYF

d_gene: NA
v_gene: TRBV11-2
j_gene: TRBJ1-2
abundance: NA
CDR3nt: TGTGCCAGCAGCTTAGTCCGCGGAAGCGGCTACACCTTC
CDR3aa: CASSLVRGSGYTF

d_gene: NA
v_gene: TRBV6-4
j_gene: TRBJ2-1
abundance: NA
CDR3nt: TGTGCCAGCAGTGACCAGCCTCAAGGGGCTTCCGGGCAGTTCTTC
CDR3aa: CASSDQPQGASGQFF

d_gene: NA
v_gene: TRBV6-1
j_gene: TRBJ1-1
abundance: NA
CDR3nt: TGTGCCAGCAGTGACTTGAGGACAGCTATGAACACTGAAGCTTTCTTT
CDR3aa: CASSDLRTAMNTEAFF

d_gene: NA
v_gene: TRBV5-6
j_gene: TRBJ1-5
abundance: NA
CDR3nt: TGTGCCAGCAGCTATTTGTCGGGGGAGCGCCAGCCCCAGCATTTT
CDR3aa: CASSYLSGERQPQHF